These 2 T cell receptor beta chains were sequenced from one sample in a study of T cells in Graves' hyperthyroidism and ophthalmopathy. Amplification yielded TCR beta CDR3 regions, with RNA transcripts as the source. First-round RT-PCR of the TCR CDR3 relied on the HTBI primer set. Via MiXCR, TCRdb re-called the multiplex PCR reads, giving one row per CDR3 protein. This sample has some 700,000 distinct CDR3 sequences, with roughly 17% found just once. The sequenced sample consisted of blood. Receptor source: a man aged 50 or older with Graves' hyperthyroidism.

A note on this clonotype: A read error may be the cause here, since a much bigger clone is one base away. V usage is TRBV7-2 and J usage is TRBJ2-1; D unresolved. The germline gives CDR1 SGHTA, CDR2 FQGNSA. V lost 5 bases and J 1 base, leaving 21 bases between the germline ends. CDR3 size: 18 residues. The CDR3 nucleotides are TGTGCCAGCAGCCAGAGGAGCCTCAGGTGTCGGTCCTACAATGAGCAGTTCTTC. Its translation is CASSQRSLRCRSYNEQFF.

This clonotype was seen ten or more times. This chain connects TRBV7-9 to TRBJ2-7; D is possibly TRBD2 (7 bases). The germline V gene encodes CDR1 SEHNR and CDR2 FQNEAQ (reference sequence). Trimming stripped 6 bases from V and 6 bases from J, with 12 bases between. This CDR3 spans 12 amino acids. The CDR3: CASSQGGGEQYF. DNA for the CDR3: TGTGCCAGCAGTCAAGGGGGGGGCGAGCAGTACTTC. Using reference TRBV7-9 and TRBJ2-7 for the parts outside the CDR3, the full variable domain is DTGVSQNPRHKITKRGQNVTFRCDPISEHNRLYWYRQTLGQGPEFLTYFQNEAQLEKSRLLSDRFSAERPKGSFSTLEIQRTEQGDSAMYLCASSQGGGEQYFGPGTRLTVT.